This T cell receptor (beta chain) was identified during a study of T-cell memory formation after mild COVID-19. Each CDR3 protein gets one entry after TCRdb re-called the 5' RACE reads with MiXCR. The repertoire holds 250,000 to 300,000 distinct CDR3 sequences, with 15% to 20% as singletons. Study findings and constraints: Clones which contracted sat mainly in CM and EM if CD4+, and in EMRA if CD8+. Pre-infection memory showed some responding clones, and this suggested that cross-reactive memory joined.

This CDR3 spans 15 amino acids. Germline assignment: CDR1 SGHTA and CDR2 FQGNSA. V trimming: 5 bases; J trimming: 3 bases; junction bases outside the gene matches: 9. This clonotype showed up just a few times. Antigen specificity is unknown. Sample: PBMCs or a T cell subset sorted from them (not recorded which). This TCR came from a man in his late teens or twenties who had mild COVID-19 (a few samples of this study predate the infection). Cell type and time point are not known. The chain recombines TRBV7-2 with TRBJ1-2; TRBD1 matches 7 bases. The CDR3 reads CASSPRQGYYYGYTF. The CDR3 nucleotides are TGTGCCAGCAGCCCACGACAGGGCTATTACTATGGCTACACCTTC. Full variable domain (rest looked up from reference TRBV7-2 and TRBJ1-2): GAGVSQSPSNKVTEKGKDVELRCDPISGHTALYWYRQSLGQGLEFLIYFQGNSAPDKSGLPSDRFSAERTGGSVSTLTIQRTQQEDSAVYLCASSPRQGYYYGYTFGSGTRLTVV.